This T cell receptor beta chain was retrieved from a study of OX40 agonist ivuxolimab in advanced cancers. Clones were sequenced by immunoSEQ multiplex PCR, and TCRdb holds only the in-frame ones, with some missing. The sample holds 76,000 or so clones; 65% to 90% are singletons and the top ten take about 0.6%. This clonotype was obtained from an adult with an advanced solid tumor such as melanoma, head and neck, liver or kidney cancer. The sample consisted of CD4+ or CD8+ T cells sorted from blood, taken in a trial of the OX40 agonist ivuxolimab.

CDR3 loop: CASSRNRAYHEQFF. CDR3 nucleotides: TGTGCCAGCAGCCGAAACAGGGCGTACCATGAGCAGTTCTTC. The chain uses TRBV7-2 and TRBJ2-1; the D gene is possibly TRBD1 (6 bases). In germline, CDR1 is SGHTA, CDR2 FQGNSA. The CDR3 totals 14 residues. V was shortened by 5 bases and J by 8 bases, with 16 bases between the two germline ends.